This T cell receptor (beta chain) was obtained from a study of Graves' ophthalmopathy and Graves' hyperthyroidism listed by TCRdb under 2018. Notes on the research overall: Peripheral blood was collected at initial diagnosis, prior to any treatment. T-cell repertoires of thyroid tissue and blood were compared in more than 5 hyperthyroidism patients. In total, 135 blood samples were TCR-sequenced: 40 to 45 ophthalmopathy, some 72 hyperthyroidism and 17 hyperthyroidism-to-ophthalmopathy patients. The independent validation cohort included under 20 hyperthyroidism patients plus 17 patients who later progressed from hyperthyroidism to ophthalmopathy. TCR beta repertoire signatures were used to distinguish Graves' ophthalmopathy from Graves' hyperthyroidism and to predict progression to ophthalmopathy. The approximately 95 discovery patients were divided at random into training and test sets in a 7:3 ratio. A discovery set of 100 patients (approximately 45 ophthalmopathy, 55 to 60 stable hyperthyroidism) was enrolled to explore V-J signatures distinguishing ophthalmopathy from hyperthyroidism. Following sample collection, hyperthyroidism patients were given methimazole at a starting dose of 30 mg daily, and ophthalmopathy patients were given high-dose intravenous methylprednisolone. What the research found in general, with its limitations: In cross-validation, the 13-signature model distinguished ophthalmopathy from stable hyperthyroidism with 87.88% sensitivity and approximately 81% specificity, while in the test set the corresponding values were about 80% and 75%. Sample size was not statistically predetermined, and group allocation was not concealed from the investigators. Among expanded thyroid clonotypes with frequency above 0.001, most also showed up in blood, which suggests that blood repertoires may reflect the thyroid immune response. In validation, the model predicted ophthalmopathy progression with more than 55% sensitivity and approximately 75% specificity; approximately 12 predicted patients were CT-confirmed with GO in a median of around 6.5 months.

For repertoire sequencing, TCR beta CDR3 regions were amplified from RNA transcripts. A first-round RT-PCR used HTBI primers with the Qiagen OneStep RT-PCR kit, followed by a second-round multiplex PCR, size selection and purification. Libraries were sequenced paired-end with 100 bp reads on an Illumina HiSeq2000. The study's own analysis went as follows. Reads were processed with SOAPnuke, discarding reads with adapters, uncalled bases, mean Phred below 15, or no exact constant-primer or identifier match. COPE v1.2.5 was used to merge high-quality paired reads. Each unique nucleotide sequence was treated as a clonotype, and MiTCR v1.1 was used to align the clonotypes to the IMGT TRB V, D and J references. The analysis was limited to V-J combinations with a frequency above 0.0001, which together covered roughly 99% of the repertoires. A TCR clonal expansion and chaos score per V-J combination was defined as the ratio of F50 clonal expansion to chaos observed in the TCRdist matrix. Welch's t-statistics and random forest were used to reduce features to about a dozen V-J combinations, which were fed into a naive Bayes classifier. Thyroid-blood repertoire similarity was quantified with the Morisita-Horn index. TCRdb took the public reads, trimmed them with fastp at Q25, ran MiXCR for clone calling and kept in-frame beta chains. Rows are combined by CDR3 protein, so each entry shows the most common genes and DNA. The V and J calls and clone size are TCRdb's, not the authors'. The sample table contains 200,000 to 250,000 distinct CDR3 sequences; only one count was recorded for 20% to 25% of them. The ten largest clonotypes hold roughly 42% of the sample.

In this sample, this clonotype turned up many times. The specificity of this receptor is unknown. The sample holds no much larger clone one base away, and base qualities are not on file. The ophthalmopathy patients had moderately to severely active disease, with a Clinical Activity Score of 3 or higher, a NOSPECS grade of 4 or higher, and a disease duration of less than 3 months. Patients with other autoimmune diseases, uncontrolled infections, pregnancy or lactation were excluded. Clinical symptoms, serum thyroxine, TRAb, thyroid ultrasound and orbital computed tomography were used for diagnosis. Ficoll-Paque density gradient centrifugation was used to isolate PBMCs from 8.5 to 10 ml of fresh peripheral blood. Total RNA was extracted with Trizol reagent and quality-checked on an Agilent 2100 Bioanalyzer. The receptor was isolated from a woman in her forties or fifties with Graves' ophthalmopathy. Donor details come from another sample of the same person, matched by shared clones. The material sequenced was peripheral blood.

CDR3 reads: CASRAPYGYTF. The sequenced DNA is TGTGCCAGCAGAGCGCCCTATGGCTACACCTTC. Recombination linked TRBV25-1 to TRBJ1-2, with the D segment identity uncertain. Trimming at the junction amounts to 6 bases on V and 4 bases on J, and the germline ends lie 6 bases apart. Taken from the germline V gene, the CDR1 and CDR2 loops are MGHDK and SYGVNS. The CDR3 runs 11 residues from the cysteine to the phenylalanine. Of all the DNA, just the CDR3 is kept, 33 bases in frame from base 1.